This T cell receptor (beta chain) appears in the sequencing data of a study of cytomegalovirus exposure and HLA in healthy donors. Background on the study: Among roughly 180 million T cells, an earlier analysis found roughly 110 million unique TCR beta sequences. Study outcomes and limitations: A later analysis found common viral pathogens apparently linked to several of the most significant clusters. Specificity of three CMV-associated chains for CMV antigens was verified in vitro.

V was clipped by 4 bases and J by 5 bases; unmatched bases: 3. The germline V gene encodes CDR1 SGHRS and CDR2 YFSETQ. This CDR3 is 15 amino acids long. Primers for the PCR totalled 60 Vbeta and 13 Jbeta. TCRdb's copy holds only in-frame clones and misses some; the assay was immunoSEQ multiplex PCR. This sample carries about 170,000 clones, around 76% of them seen once, and the ten largest clones take 2% to 2.5%. For this clone: Antigen: not known. The same CDR3 also results from other DNA sequences found in this sample.

Source material: PBMCs. This TCR came from a female donor in good health and CMV-seronegative. The V gene is TRBV5-1, the J gene TRBJ2-3; 14 nucleotides match TRBD2. The CDR3 loop reads CASSLGTSGGDTQYF. CDR3 DNA sequence: TGCGCCAGCAGCCTAGGGACTAGCGGGGGAGATACGCAGTATTTT.